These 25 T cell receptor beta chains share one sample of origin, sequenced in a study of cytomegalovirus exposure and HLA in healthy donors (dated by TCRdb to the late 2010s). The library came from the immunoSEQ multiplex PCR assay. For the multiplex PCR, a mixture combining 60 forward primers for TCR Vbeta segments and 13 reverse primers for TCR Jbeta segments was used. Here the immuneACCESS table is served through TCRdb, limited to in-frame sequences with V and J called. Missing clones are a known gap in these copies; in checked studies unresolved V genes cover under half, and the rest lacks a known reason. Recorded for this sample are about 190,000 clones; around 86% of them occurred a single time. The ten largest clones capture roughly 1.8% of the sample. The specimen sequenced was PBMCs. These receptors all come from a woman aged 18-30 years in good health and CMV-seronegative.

In nucleotides, the CDR3 is TGTGCCAGCAGTAGAGGACAGGGGGCATACGAGCAGTACTTC. It encodes CASSRGQGAYEQYF. The chain joins TRBV6-5 to TRBJ2-7, with TRBD1 matching 11 bases. From germline, CDR1 is MNHEY and CDR2 SVGAGI. CDR3 length: 14 amino acids. The V and J ends lost 5 bases and 4 bases, in that order; junction bases with no gene match: 4.

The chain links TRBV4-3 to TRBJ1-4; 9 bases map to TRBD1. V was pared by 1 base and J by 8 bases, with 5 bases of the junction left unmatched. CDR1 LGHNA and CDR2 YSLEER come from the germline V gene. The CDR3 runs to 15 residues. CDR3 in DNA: TGCGCCAGCAGCCAAGGAGGGACAGGGAAGGAAAAACTGTTTTTT. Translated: CASSQGGTGKEKLFF.

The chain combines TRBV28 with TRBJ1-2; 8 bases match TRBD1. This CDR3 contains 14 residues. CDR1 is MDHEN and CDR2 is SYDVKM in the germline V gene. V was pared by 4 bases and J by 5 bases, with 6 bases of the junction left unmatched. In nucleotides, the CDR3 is TGTGCCAGCAGTTCTTACAGGGGGGGTTATGGCTACACCTTC. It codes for CASSSYRGGYGYTF.

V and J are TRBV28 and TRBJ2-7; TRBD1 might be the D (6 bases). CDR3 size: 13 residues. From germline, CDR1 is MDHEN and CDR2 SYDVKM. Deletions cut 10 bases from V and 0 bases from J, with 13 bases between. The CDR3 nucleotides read TGTGCCACTCGAGAGGGGGTCTCCTACGAGCAGTACTTC. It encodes CATREGVSYEQYF.

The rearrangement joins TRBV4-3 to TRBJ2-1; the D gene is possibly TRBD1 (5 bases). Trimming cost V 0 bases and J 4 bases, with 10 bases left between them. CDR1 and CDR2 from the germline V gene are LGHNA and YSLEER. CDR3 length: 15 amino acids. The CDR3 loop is CASSQEVTAYNEQFF. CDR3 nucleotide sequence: TGCGCCAGCAGCCAAGAAGTGACAGCGTACAATGAGCAGTTCTTC.

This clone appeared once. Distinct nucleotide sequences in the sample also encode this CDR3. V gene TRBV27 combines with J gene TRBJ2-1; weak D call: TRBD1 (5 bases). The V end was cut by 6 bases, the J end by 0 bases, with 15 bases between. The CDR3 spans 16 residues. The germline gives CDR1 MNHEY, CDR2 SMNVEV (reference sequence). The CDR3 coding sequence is TGTGCCAGCAGCTTACTTCAGGGCCTCTCCTACAATGAGCAGTTCTTC. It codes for CASSLLQGLSYNEQFF.

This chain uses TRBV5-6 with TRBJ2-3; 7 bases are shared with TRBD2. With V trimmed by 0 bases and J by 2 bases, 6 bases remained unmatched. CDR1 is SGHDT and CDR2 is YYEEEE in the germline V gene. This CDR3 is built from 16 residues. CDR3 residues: CASSLAGRELTDTQYF. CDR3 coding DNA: TGTGCCAGCAGCTTGGCCGGGCGGGAGCTCACAGATACGCAGTATTTT.

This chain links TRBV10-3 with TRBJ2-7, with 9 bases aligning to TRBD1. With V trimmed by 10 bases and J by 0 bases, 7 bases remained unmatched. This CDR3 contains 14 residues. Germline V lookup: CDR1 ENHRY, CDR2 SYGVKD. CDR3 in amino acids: CATAGQGSSYEQYF. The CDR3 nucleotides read TGTGCCACCGCCGGACAGGGGAGCTCCTACGAGCAGTACTTC.

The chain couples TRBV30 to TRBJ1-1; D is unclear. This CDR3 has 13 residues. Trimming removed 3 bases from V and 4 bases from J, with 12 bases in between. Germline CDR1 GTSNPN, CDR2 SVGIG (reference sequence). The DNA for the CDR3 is TGTGCCTGGAGACTGGGCAAGGCCACTGAAGCTTTCTTT. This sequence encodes CAWRLGKATEAFF.

CDR3: CASNSGGPWETQYF. The CDR3 DNA reads as TGTGCCTCAAATAGCGGGGGGCCCTGGGAGACCCAGTACTTC. The gene calls are TRBV30 and TRBJ2-5, with 10 positions matching TRBD2. Germline CDR1 is GTSNPN and CDR2 is SVGIG (reference sequence). After removal of 7 bases from V and 5 bases from J, the junction contained 10 bases not matched to a gene. The CDR3 extends over 14 amino acids.

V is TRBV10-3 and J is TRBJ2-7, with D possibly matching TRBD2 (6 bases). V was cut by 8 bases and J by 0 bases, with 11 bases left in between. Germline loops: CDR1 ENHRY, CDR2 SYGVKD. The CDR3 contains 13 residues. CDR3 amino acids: CAIGAGSSYEQYF. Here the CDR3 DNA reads TGTGCCATCGGAGCGGGCAGCTCCTACGAGCAGTACTTC.

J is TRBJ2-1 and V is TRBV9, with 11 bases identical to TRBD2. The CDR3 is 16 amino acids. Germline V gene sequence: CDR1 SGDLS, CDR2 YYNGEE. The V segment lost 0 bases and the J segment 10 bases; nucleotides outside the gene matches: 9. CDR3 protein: CASSVEGTSGLGEQFF. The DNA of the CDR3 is TGTGCCAGCAGCGTAGAAGGGACTAGCGGTCTGGGGGAGCAGTTCTTC. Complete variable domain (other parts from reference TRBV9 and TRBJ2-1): DSGVTQTPKHLITATGQRVTLRCSPRSGDLSVYWYQQSLDQGLQFLIQYYNGEERAKGNILERFSAQQFPDLHSELNLSSLELGDSALYFCASSVEGTSGLGEQFFGPGTRLTVL.

CDR3 sequence: CASSPLRGGGVPNTGELFF. The CDR3 nucleotides read TGTGCCAGCTCACCGCTCAGAGGGGGCGGTGTCCCTAACACCGGGGAGCTGTTTTTT. The chain uses TRBV18 and TRBJ2-2, with 7 nucleotides matching TRBD1. Germline loops: CDR1 KGHSH, CDR2 LQKENI. CDR3 length: 19 residues. The V and J ends lost 3 bases and 2 bases, in that order; junction bases with no gene match: 15.

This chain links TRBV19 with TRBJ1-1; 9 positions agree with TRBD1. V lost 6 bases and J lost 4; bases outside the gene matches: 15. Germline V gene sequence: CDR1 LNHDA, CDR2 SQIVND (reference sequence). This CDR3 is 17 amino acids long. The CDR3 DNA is TGTGCCAGTAGCTCCGGGACAGGGAGGTCGAGGGGCACTGAAGCTTTCTTT. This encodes CASSSGTGRSRGTEAFF.

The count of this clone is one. CDR3 DNA: TGTGCCAGCAGCCCCGGACTAGCGGCCTACGAGCAGTACTTC. Translated, it gives CASSPGLAAYEQYF. J is TRBJ2-7 and V is TRBV7-2, with 10 bases identical to TRBD2. Germline V gives CDR1 SGHTA, CDR2 FQGNSA. V was clipped by 5 bases and J by 2 bases; unmatched bases: 3. CDR3 length: 14 residues.

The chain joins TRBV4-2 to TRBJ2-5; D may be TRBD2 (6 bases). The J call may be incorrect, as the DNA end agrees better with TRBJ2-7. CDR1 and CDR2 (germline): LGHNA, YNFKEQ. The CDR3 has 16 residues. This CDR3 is CASSQITGAGSYEQYF. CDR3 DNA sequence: TGTGCCAGCAGCCAAATCACAGGTGCGGGGTCCTACGAGCAGTACTTC.

CDR3 in amino acids: CASSQSTTVSNQPQHF. The CDR3 DNA is TGCGCCAGCAGTCAATCGACAACGGTTAGCAATCAGCCCCAGCATTTT. This chain links TRBV23-1 with TRBJ1-5, with D unresolved. TRBV23-1 falls under the ORF class, with uncertain function. There are 16 residues in the CDR3. V was shortened by 0 bases and J by 0 bases, with 9 bases between the two germline ends.

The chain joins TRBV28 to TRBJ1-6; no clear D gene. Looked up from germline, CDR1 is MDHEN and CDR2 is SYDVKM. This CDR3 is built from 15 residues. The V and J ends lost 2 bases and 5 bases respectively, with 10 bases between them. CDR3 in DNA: TGTGCCAGCAGTTTAGGCGGTAACAATAATTCACCCCTCCACTTT. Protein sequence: CASSLGGNNNSPLHF.

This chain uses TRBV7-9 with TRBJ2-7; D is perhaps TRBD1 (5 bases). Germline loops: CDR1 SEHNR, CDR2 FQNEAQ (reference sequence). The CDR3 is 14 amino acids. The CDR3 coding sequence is TGTTCCTCTTGGGGCCCTACGGGCTCCTACGAGCAGTACTTC. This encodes CSSWGPTGSYEQYF.

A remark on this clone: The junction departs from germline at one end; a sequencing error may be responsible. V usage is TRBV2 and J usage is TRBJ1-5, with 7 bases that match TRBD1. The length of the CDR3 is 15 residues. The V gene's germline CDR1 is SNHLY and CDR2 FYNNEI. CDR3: CASREDRASNQPQHF. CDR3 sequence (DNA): TGTGCCAGCAGGGAAGACAGGGCTAGCAATCAGCCCCAGCATTTT.

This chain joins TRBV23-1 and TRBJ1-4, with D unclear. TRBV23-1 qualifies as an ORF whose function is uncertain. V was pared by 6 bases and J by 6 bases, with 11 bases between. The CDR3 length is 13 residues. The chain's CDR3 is CASSRGWDEKLFF. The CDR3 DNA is TGCGCCAGCAGCCGGGGTTGGGATGAAAAACTGTTTTTT.

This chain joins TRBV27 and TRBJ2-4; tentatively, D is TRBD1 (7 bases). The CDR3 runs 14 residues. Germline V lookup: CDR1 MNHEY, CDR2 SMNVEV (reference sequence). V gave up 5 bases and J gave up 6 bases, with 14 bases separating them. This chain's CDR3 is CASSPRQGGNIQYF. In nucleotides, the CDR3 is TGTGCCAGCAGTCCCCGACAGGGAGGAAACATTCAGTACTTC.

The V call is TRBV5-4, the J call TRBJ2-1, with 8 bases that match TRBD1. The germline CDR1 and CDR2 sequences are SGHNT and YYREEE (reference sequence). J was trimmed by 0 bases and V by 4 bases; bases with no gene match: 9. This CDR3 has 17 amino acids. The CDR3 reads CASSPDPGTGSYNEQFF. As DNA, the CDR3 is TGTGCCAGCAGCCCTGACCCCGGGACAGGCTCCTACAATGAGCAGTTCTTC.

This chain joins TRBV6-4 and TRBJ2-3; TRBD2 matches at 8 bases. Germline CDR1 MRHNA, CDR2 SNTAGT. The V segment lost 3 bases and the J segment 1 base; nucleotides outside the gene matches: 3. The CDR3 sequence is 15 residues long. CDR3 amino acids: CASSDGSGGTDTQYF. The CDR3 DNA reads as TGTGCCAGCAGTGATGGTAGCGGGGGCACAGATACGCAGTATTTT.

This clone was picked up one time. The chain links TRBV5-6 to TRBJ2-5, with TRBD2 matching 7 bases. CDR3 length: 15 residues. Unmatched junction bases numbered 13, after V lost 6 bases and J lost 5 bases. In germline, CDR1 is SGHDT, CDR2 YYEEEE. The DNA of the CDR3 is TGTGCCAGCAACCCCGGACTCCCCGGGGGGGAGACCCAGTACTTC. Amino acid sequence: CASNPGLPGGETQYF. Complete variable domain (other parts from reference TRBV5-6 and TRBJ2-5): DAGVTQSPTHLIKTRGQQVTLRCSPKSGHDTVSWYQQALGQGPQFIFQYYEEEERQRGNFPDRFSGHQFPNYSSELNVNALLLGDSALYLCASNPGLPGGETQYFGPGTRLLVL.